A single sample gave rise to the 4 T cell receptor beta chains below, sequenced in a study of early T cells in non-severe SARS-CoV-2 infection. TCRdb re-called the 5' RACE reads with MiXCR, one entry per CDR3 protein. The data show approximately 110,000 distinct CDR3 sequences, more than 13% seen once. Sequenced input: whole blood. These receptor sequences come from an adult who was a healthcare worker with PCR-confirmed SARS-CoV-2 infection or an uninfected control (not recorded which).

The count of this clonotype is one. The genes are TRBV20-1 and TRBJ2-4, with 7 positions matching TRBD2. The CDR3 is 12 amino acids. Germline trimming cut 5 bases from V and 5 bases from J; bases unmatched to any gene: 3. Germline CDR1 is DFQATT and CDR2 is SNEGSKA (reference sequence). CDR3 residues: CSAGLAENIQYF. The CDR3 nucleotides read TGCAGTGCTGGGCTAGCGGAAAACATTCAGTACTTC.

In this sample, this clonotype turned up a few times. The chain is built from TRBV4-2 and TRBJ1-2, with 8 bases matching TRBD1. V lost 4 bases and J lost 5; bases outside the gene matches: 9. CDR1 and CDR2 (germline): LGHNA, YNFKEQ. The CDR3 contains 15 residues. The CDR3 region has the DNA TGTGCCAGCAGCCCCCTTCAGGGGGCCTTGTATGGCTACACCTTC. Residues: CASSPLQGALYGYTF.

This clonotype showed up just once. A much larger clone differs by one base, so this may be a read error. CDR3 loop: CASGQSSYEQYF. The CDR3 region has the DNA TGTGCCAGCGGTCAGAGCTCCTACGAGCAGTACTTC. The chain is built from TRBV6-1 and TRBJ2-7; D is ambiguous. This CDR3 region has 12 residues. Trimming stripped 8 bases from V and 0 bases from J, with 8 bases between. Per the germline V gene, CDR1 is MNHNS and CDR2 is SASEGT.

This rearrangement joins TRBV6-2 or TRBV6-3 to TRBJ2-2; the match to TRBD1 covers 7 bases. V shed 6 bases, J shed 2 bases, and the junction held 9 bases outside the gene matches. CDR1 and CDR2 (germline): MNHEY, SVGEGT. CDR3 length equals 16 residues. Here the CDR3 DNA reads TGTGCCAGCAGGCACGGGACAGCCATAAACACCGGGGAGCTGTTTTTT. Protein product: CASRHGTAINTGELFF.